This T cell receptor beta chain was retrieved from a study of metastatic and nonmetastatic thyroid tumors. With MiXCR, TCRdb called clones anew from the PCR reads. The sample carries about 20,000 clones, 25% to 30% recorded once. Germline loops: CDR1 SGHDN, CDR2 FVKESK. The CDR3 sequence is 15 residues long. Trimming pared 4 bases from V and 1 base from J, leaving 11 bases between. This clone was detected ten times or more. Thyroid surgery took place with no prior treatment in any patient. Sequences were obtained from blood. This chain uses TRBV14 with TRBJ1-3; possible D gene TRBD1, 5 bases. The sequence was obtained from a female donor with papillary thyroid cancer or a benign thyroid nodule (not recorded which). Some clones in this sample may be carry-over from other donors' samples. The CDR3: CASSPIGGSGNTIYF. CDR3 sequence (DNA): TGTGCCAGCAGCCCAATCGGGGGGTCTGGAAACACCATATATTTT.